What follows are 20 T cell receptor beta chains derived from one specimen sequenced in a study of identical twins. TCRdb re-called the 5' RACE reads through MiXCR, storing one row per CDR3 protein. The sample lists hundreds of thousands of distinct CDR3 sequences, 18% occurring once. This sample was shared with a second study, whose subject was T cells expressing NK-cell markers.

The specimen was PBMCs. The receptors stem from a woman aged 18-30 years in good health.

This chain connects TRBV12-3 or TRBV12-4 to TRBJ2-1; maybe TRBD1 (6 bases). Trimming cost V 7 bases and J 7 bases, with 17 bases left between them. The CDR3 extends over 14 amino acids. CDR3 in amino acids: CASTPFLQGNEQFF. The CDR3 DNA reads as TGTGCCAGCACCCCGTTTTTACAGGGTAATGAGCAGTTCTTC.

This clonotype was seen a few times. The CDR3 nucleotides read TGTGCCAGCAGCTACACTAGCGGGGGGACGAACACCGGGGAGCTGTTTTTT. Protein product: CASSYTSGGTNTGELFF. The chain has TRBV7-8 and TRBJ2-2; 12 nucleotides match TRBD2. Germline loops: CDR1 SGHVS, CDR2 FQNEAQ. The CDR3 sequence is 17 residues long. Unmatched junction bases numbered 3, after V lost 4 bases and J lost 0 bases.

The DNA for the CDR3 is TGTGCCAGCAGCTTAAGCGCCATTACGAACACCGGGGAGCTGTTTTTT. Protein sequence: CASSLSAITNTGELFF. This sequence joins TRBV7-9 and TRBJ2-2; D uncertain. The V end was cut by 2 bases, the J end by 0 bases, with 10 bases between. From germline, CDR1 is SEHNR and CDR2 FQNEAQ (reference sequence). The CDR3 length is 16 residues.

This rearrangement joins TRBV3-1 to TRBJ2-2; no clear D. The CDR3 runs 18 residues. V was cut by 0 bases and J by 4 bases, with 18 bases left in between. Looked up from germline, CDR1 is LGHDT and CDR2 is YNNKEL (reference sequence). The CDR3 bases are TGTGCCAGCAGCCAAGATCTGATAGATCCTCGGAGCACCGGGGAGCTGTTTTTT. Amino acid sequence: CASSQDLIDPRSTGELFF.

As to this clonotype: This may stem from a read error, because a much larger clone lies one nucleotide away. The CDR3, as DNA: TGTGCCAGCAGCGACAGGGCCCAAGAGACCCAGTACTTC. As protein: CASSDRAQETQYF. The chain combines TRBV12-3 or TRBV12-4 with TRBJ2-5; TRBD1 aligns across 7 bases. J was trimmed by 1 base and V by 6 bases; bases with no gene match: 2. CDR3 length equals 13 residues.

In this sample, this clonotype turned up a few times. The V and J genes are TRBV20-1 and TRBJ1-1, with D tentatively TRBD1 (5 bases). V lost 3 bases to trimming and J lost 2 bases, with 10 bases between them. This CDR3 region has 13 residues. Germline-derived CDR1 and CDR2 are DFQATT and SNEGSKA (reference sequence). In nucleotides, the CDR3 is TGCAGTGCTAGGCCCGGACAAAACACTGAAGCTTTCTTT. It codes for CSARPGQNTEAFF.

The rearrangement joins TRBV2 to TRBJ2-5, with D unresolved. Trimming pared 8 bases from V and 3 bases from J, leaving 7 bases between. There are 11 residues in the CDR3. CDR1 SNHLY and CDR2 FYNNEI come from the germline V gene. This chain's CDR3 is CASGSEETQYF. CDR3 nucleotides: TGTGCCAGCGGGTCAGAAGAGACCCAGTACTTC.

This chain connects TRBV20-1 to TRBJ2-7, with TRBD2 matching over 11 bases. CDR1 DFQATT and CDR2 SNEGSKA come from the germline V gene (reference sequence). The CDR3 length is 14 residues. V was pared by 3 bases and J by 3 bases, with 4 bases of the junction left unmatched. CDR3 in amino acids: CSASNLAGGYEQYF. DNA of the CDR3: TGCAGTGCTAGTAATCTAGCGGGAGGCTACGAGCAGTACTTC.

The rearrangement links TRBV12-3 or TRBV12-4 to TRBJ1-1; maybe TRBD1 (5 bases). The CDR3 is 16 residues long. Trimming shortened V by 5 bases and J by 3 bases, and 19 bases separated the two germline ends. CDR3 region: CASSPPGGSRHTEAFF. In DNA, the CDR3 is TGTGCCAGCAGTCCACCGGGGGGGAGCAGGCACACTGAAGCTTTCTTT.

The gene calls are TRBV5-1 and TRBJ1-3, with a weak D call TRBD1 (5 bases). The CDR3 has 15 amino acids. Trimming cost V 2 bases and J 4 bases, with 13 bases left between them. Germline V CDR1 and CDR2: SGHRS, YFSETQ. CDR3 DNA: TGCGCCAGCAGCTTTTCCGGGACTGACGGAAACACCATATATTTT. Translating it yields CASSFSGTDGNTIYF.

This clonotype was observed at least ten times. The chain carries TRBV6-5 and TRBJ1-2; D is unclear. Germline CDR1 MNHEY, CDR2 SVGAGI. Trimming removed 10 bases from V and 8 bases from J, with 11 bases in between. This CDR3 region has 10 residues. The chain's CDR3 is CAIFPGGYTF. CDR3 in DNA: TGTGCCATCTTCCCGGGCGGCTACACCTTC.

The chain couples TRBV7-6 to TRBJ1-1; weak D call: TRBD1 (5 bases). Trimming took 0 bases from V and 1 from J, leaving 12 bases between them. Germline loops: CDR1 SGHVS, CDR2 FNYEAQ. CDR3 size: 16 residues. CDR3 sequence reads: CASSLAGRGTNTEAFF. In DNA form, the CDR3 reads TGTGCCAGCAGCTTAGCGGGGCGAGGGACGAACACTGAAGCTTTCTTT.

This clonotype was seen only a few times. This sequence joins TRBV7-2 and TRBJ2-2, with D unresolved. This CDR3 comprises 11 residues. Per germline, CDR1 SGHTA and CDR2 FQGNSA. Trimming pared 7 bases from V and 4 bases from J, leaving 4 bases between. CDR3 in DNA: TGTGCCAGCACCGTCACCGGGGAGCTGTTTTTT. As protein: CASTVTGELFF.

In its sample, this clonotype was seen a few times. This chain connects TRBV7-2 to TRBJ2-3; TRBD2 might be the D (5 bases). Germline assignment: CDR1 SGHTA and CDR2 FQGNSA. V was cut by 5 bases and J by 4 bases, with 19 bases left in between. The CDR3 loop spans 16 amino acids. CDR3 nucleotide sequence: TGTGCCAGCAGCCCAGAGGGCCCTCCCCACGCAGATACGCAGTATTTT. Translation gives CASSPEGPPHADTQYF.

The J gene is TRBJ2-3, the V gene TRBV6-1, with 12 bases matching TRBD2. This CDR3 contains 15 residues. J lost 4 bases, V lost 5 bases, and 4 bases had no gene match. Germline lookup yields CDR1 MNHNS and CDR2 SASEGT. This CDR3 reads CASSRRLAGADTQYF. CDR3 sequence (DNA): TGTGCCAGCAGTCGGAGACTAGCGGGAGCAGATACGCAGTATTTT.

This clonotype came up many times. The rearrangement links TRBV7-2 to TRBJ2-5; TRBD1 matches 9 bases. From germline, CDR1 is SGHTA and CDR2 FQGNSA. V shed 0 bases and J 5 bases; nucleotides not matched to a gene: 1. This CDR3 comprises 14 residues. The CDR3 is CASSLAGQGETQYF. CDR3 nucleotides: TGTGCCAGCAGCTTAGCTGGACAGGGGGAGACCCAGTACTTC.

This clonotype appeared a few times. CDR3 sequence reads: CASNNRIPGEQYF. CDR3 in DNA: TGTGCCAGCAATAACAGGATCCCTGGGGAGCAGTACTTC. This chain connects TRBV12-3 or TRBV12-4 to TRBJ2-7, with D perhaps TRBD1 (5 bases). CDR3 length: 13 amino acids. The germline V and J ends were trimmed by 7 bases and 7 bases, with 17 bases remaining between them.

The V and J genes are TRBV5-5 and TRBJ2-3; D is ambiguous. The germline V gene has CDR1 SGHKS and CDR2 YYEKEE (reference sequence). The V end lost 6 bases, the J end lost 3 bases, and 14 bases lay between the germline ends. This CDR3 contains 14 residues. The CDR3 loop reads CASNFSIGTDTQYF. In nucleotides, the CDR3 is TGTGCCAGCAACTTCTCTATCGGGACAGATACGCAGTATTTT. The full variable domain, completed using reference TRBV5-5 and TRBJ2-3, is DAGVTQSPTHLIKTRGQQVTLRCSPISGHKSVSWYQQVLGQGPQFIFQYYEKEERGRGNFPDRFSARQFPNYSSELNVNALLLGDSALYLCASNFSIGTDTQYFGPGTRLTVL.

This clonotype was recorded once. The gene calls are TRBV29-1 and TRBJ2-2, with D tentatively TRBD1 (6 bases). The CDR3 length is 15 residues. The V gene lost 7 bases and the J gene lost 3 bases, with 18 bases spanning the gap. Looked up from germline, CDR1 is SQVTM and CDR2 is ANQGSEA. In DNA, the CDR3 is TGCAGCGCCTTGGCGCCAGGGGTCGACACCGGGGAGCTGTTTTTT. Its protein product is CSALAPGVDTGELFF.

In its sample, this clonotype was seen a few times. The chain employs TRBV20-1 and TRBJ2-1, with TRBD2 identical over 9 bases. The CDR3 covers 16 residues. Germline V gene sequence: CDR1 DFQATT, CDR2 SNEGSKA (reference sequence). J was trimmed by 4 bases and V by 6 bases; bases with no gene match: 13. Written as DNA, the CDR3 is TGCAGTGCGGTTCCCCCTGATAGCGGGGGTTACAATGAGCAGTTCTTC. It codes for CSAVPPDSGGYNEQFF.